The clone carrying this T cell receptor (beta chain) occurred a few times. The antigen is undetermined. This record belongs to a study of T cells after yellow fever vaccination. Universal primer sites and UMIs were introduced during 5'RACE template-switching synthesis of TCR cDNA. TCRdb re-derived calls from the 5' RACE reads in MiXCR, one entry per CDR3 protein. This table has 300,000 to 400,000 distinct CDR3 sequences, around 12% appearing once. Germline V gene lookup returns CDR1 SGHVS and CDR2 FNYEAQ. With 5 bases removed from V and 2 bases from J, the gap between germline ends came to 12 bases. The CDR3 spans 14 residues. Overall study findings and caveats: Post-booster samples contained most primary-vaccination clones (more than 95% CD4, about 87% CD8).

The sequence was obtained from a young man who received the YFV17D yellow fever vaccine. Sequenced material: CD4+ T cells sorted from PBMCs, taken 15 days after the yellow fever booster vaccination. The chain has TRBV7-6 and TRBJ2-5, with D tentatively TRBD1 (5 bases). CDR3 residues: CASSPQDSQETQYF. For the CDR3, the DNA is TGTGCCAGCAGCCCCCAAGACAGTCAAGAGACCCAGTACTTC.